These 28 T cell receptor beta chains came from one sample sequenced in a study of shared clonotypes between healthy human individuals. Sequenced by immunoSEQ multiplex PCR; TCRdb stores in-frame clones only, minus some. The sample contains over 2 million clones, 85% to 95% of which appear only once. Sequencing was done on a sample of naive CD4+ T cells sorted from blood. This sample's subset: CD45RA+ positively selected. The receptors were sampled from a man younger than 30 in good health.

The J gene is TRBJ1-2, the V gene TRBV7-6; 7 bases map to TRBD1. Trimming removed 5 bases from V and 7 bases from J; junction bases left unmatched: 4. In germline, CDR1 is SGHVS, CDR2 FNYEAQ. This CDR3 is built from 12 residues. CDR3 DNA: TGTGCCAGCAGCAACAGGGGCTCTGGCTACACCTTC. It yields the protein CASSNRGSGYTF.

This clone was observed once. The J gene is TRBJ2-4, the V gene TRBV7-2; the D gene is possibly TRBD2 (5 bases). Trimming removed 5 bases from V and 1 base from J, with 18 bases in between. The CDR3 spans 17 residues. CDR1 SGHTA and CDR2 FQGNSA come from the germline V gene. The CDR3 DNA reads TGTGCCAGCAGCCAGGAGGCTGGCGGCTCGGCCAAAAACATTCAGTACTTC. Protein sequence: CASSQEAGGSAKNIQYF.

J is TRBJ2-7 and V is TRBV2; TRBD2 aligns across 8 bases. Germline V gene lookup returns CDR1 SNHLY and CDR2 FYNNEI. The CDR3 consists of 13 residues. V gave up 8 bases and J gave up 2 bases; unmatched junction bases: 5. The CDR3 spells CASSRAGAYEQYF. The CDR3 DNA reads as TGTGCCAGCTCGCGAGCGGGGGCCTACGAGCAGTACTTC.

This chain's CDR3 is CASSTTLDRGSEQYF. DNA for the CDR3: TGTGCCAGTAGTACTACCCTGGACAGGGGATCCGAGCAGTACTTC. V and J are TRBV19 and TRBJ2-7, with 9 bases matching TRBD1. Losses at the gene ends were 4 bases for V and 6 bases for J; bases not matched to a gene: 10. Germline V gene data show CDR1 as LNHDA and CDR2 as SQIVND (reference sequence). The CDR3 is 15 amino acids.

The chain uses TRBV5-6 and TRBJ1-4, with D perhaps matching TRBD1 (6 bases). Germline V gives CDR1 SGHDT, CDR2 YYEEEE. Trimming removed 2 bases from V and 8 bases from J, with 13 bases in between. The CDR3 has 14 residues. The CDR3, as DNA: TGTGCCAGCAGCTTCGGTCAGGGGAACGAAAAACTGTTTTTT. This codes for CASSFGQGNEKLFF. Full variable domain (outside the CDR3, taken from reference TRBV5-6 and TRBJ1-4): DAGVTQSPTHLIKTRGQQVTLRCSPKSGHDTVSWYQQALGQGPQFIFQYYEEEERQRGNFPDRFSGHQFPNYSSELNVNALLLGDSALYLCASSFGQGNEKLFFGSGTQLSVL.

V gene TRBV5-1 combines with J gene TRBJ1-6, with D possibly being TRBD1 (6 bases). The germline V gene encodes CDR1 SGHRS and CDR2 YFSETQ. CDR3 length equals 15 residues. The V end lost 4 bases, the J end lost 7 bases, and 15 bases lay between the germline ends. The CDR3: CASSIGQSGNSPLHF. The CDR3 coding sequence is TGCGCCAGCAGCATTGGACAGTCAGGGAATTCACCCCTCCACTTT.

This clone was picked up one time. The CDR3 nucleotides are TGTGCCAGCAGCGTAGAAGGCTTACCCTCCTACGAGCAGTACTTC. Its protein product is CASSVEGLPSYEQYF. The chain uses TRBV9 and TRBJ2-7, with D uncertain. Trimming shortened V by 0 bases and J by 0 bases, and 10 bases separated the two germline ends. CDR1 is SGDLS and CDR2 is YYNGEE in the germline V gene. The CDR3 spans 15 residues.

This chain connects TRBV27 to TRBJ2-3; D not resolved. Deletions cut 6 bases from V and 0 bases from J, with 7 bases between. Germline V CDR1 and CDR2: MNHEY, SMNVEV (reference sequence). The length of the CDR3 is 13 residues. The CDR3 DNA is TGTGCCAGCAGGCAAACTAGCACAGATACGCAGTATTTT. This translates into CASRQTSTDTQYF.

The chain employs TRBV2 and TRBJ1-5; D possibly corresponds to TRBD1 (6 bases). The CDR3 consists of 14 residues. The ends were cut back, 10 bases at V and 4 bases at J, with 17 bases in the middle. The germline gives CDR1 SNHLY, CDR2 FYNNEI. The chain's CDR3 is CATKTQGQNQPQHF. CDR3 nucleotides: TGTGCCACCAAAACCCAGGGGCAGAATCAGCCCCAGCATTTT.

V and J are TRBV11-2 and TRBJ1-1; a possible D gene is TRBD1 (6 bases). This CDR3 region has 15 residues. CDR1 and CDR2 from the germline V gene are SGHAT and FQNNGV. V was shortened by 1 base and J by 3 bases, with 12 bases between the two germline ends. CDR3 protein: CASSLGFRGDTEAFF. Here the CDR3 DNA reads TGTGCCAGCAGCTTAGGGTTCAGGGGTGACACTGAAGCTTTCTTT.

J is TRBJ2-7 and V is TRBV5-1; TRBD1 agrees at 9 bases. Per germline, CDR1 SGHRS and CDR2 YFSETQ. CDR3 size: 13 residues. Unmatched junction bases numbered 9, after V lost 4 bases and J lost 10 bases. CDR3 region: CASSQSRDRDQYF. The DNA of the CDR3 is TGCGCCAGCAGCCAGTCCCGGGACAGGGACCAGTACTTC.

The rearrangement joins TRBV30 to TRBJ1-6; 7 bases line up with TRBD1. V trimming: 3 bases; J trimming: 7 bases; junction bases outside the gene matches: 9. Per the germline V gene, CDR1 is GTSNPN and CDR2 is SVGIG (reference sequence). The CDR3 runs to 15 residues. The CDR3 reads CAWRTSDRDNSPLHF. In DNA, the CDR3 is TGTGCCTGGAGGACATCAGACAGGGACAATTCACCCCTCCACTTT.

The gene calls are TRBV27 and TRBJ2-7; D ambiguous. V shed 3 bases and J shed 2 bases, with 8 bases lying between them. The V gene's germline CDR1 is MNHEY and CDR2 SMNVEV (reference sequence). This CDR3 spans 13 amino acids. The CDR3 DNA reads TGTGCCAGCAGTTTGGAGCGACCCTACGAGCAGTACTTC. Translated: CASSLERPYEQYF.

The chain links TRBV18 to TRBJ2-7; a weak D match, TRBD2 (5 bases). The germline V gene has CDR1 KGHSH and CDR2 LQKENI. V dropped 8 bases and J dropped 5 bases, with 22 bases sitting between them. This CDR3 contains 15 residues. This CDR3 is CASTSRDEGRDEQYF. The CDR3 coding sequence is TGTGCCAGCACGTCCCGTGATGAGGGAAGGGACGAGCAGTACTTC. Looking up the rest from reference TRBV18 and TRBJ2-7 gives the full variable domain: NAGVMQNPRHLVRRRGQEARLRCSPMKGHSHVYWYRQLPEEGLKFMVYLQKENIIDESGMPKERFSAEFPKEGPSILRIQQVVRGDSAAYFCASTSRDEGRDEQYFGPGTRLTVT.

V gene TRBV6-1 combines with J gene TRBJ2-5; 10 positions agree with TRBD1. V was clipped by 4 bases and J by 2 bases; unmatched bases: 7. The CDR3 has 16 residues. Germline V gene lookup returns CDR1 MNHNS and CDR2 SASEGT. In nucleotides, the CDR3 is TGTGCCAGCAGTGGGCCCGGGACAGGGGTTCAAGAGACCCAGTACTTC. The encoded protein is CASSGPGTGVQETQYF.

The rearrangement uses TRBV7-9 and TRBJ1-1; D not resolved. The CDR3 length is 14 residues. With 3 bases removed from V and 0 bases from J, the gap between germline ends came to 8 bases. The V gene's germline CDR1 is SEHNR and CDR2 FQNEAQ (reference sequence). As DNA, the CDR3 is TGTGCCAGCAGCTTTCGCGGTATGAACACTGAAGCTTTCTTT. This translates into CASSFRGMNTEAFF.

The rearrangement joins TRBV20-1 to TRBJ1-2, with D uncertain. Germline values: CDR1 DFQATT, CDR2 SNEGSKA (reference sequence). The CDR3 contains 11 residues. Trimming stripped 8 bases from V and 4 bases from J, with 11 bases between. DNA of the CDR3: TGCAGTCCCTGGGGTCTCTATGGCTACACCTTC. It yields the protein CSPWGLYGYTF.

This clone occurred once. V and J are TRBV6-5 and TRBJ2-7; 10 bases are a match to TRBD1. The germline CDR1 and CDR2 sequences are MNHEY and SVGAGI. J lost 2 bases, V lost 5 bases, and 6 bases had no gene match. There are 15 residues in the CDR3. The CDR3 DNA reads as TGTGCCAGCAGTGCCGGGACAGGGGCCCCCTACGAGCAGTACTTC. Its protein product is CASSAGTGAPYEQYF.

Worth noting for this clone: The junction differs from germline at one of its ends, possibly a read error. The rearrangement links TRBV28 to TRBJ2-2; D may be TRBD1 or TRBD2 (5 bases each). CDR1 and CDR2 (germline): MDHEN, SYDVKM. This CDR3 is 11 amino acids long. The CDR3 DNA sequence: TGTGCCAGCAGTACTATGTCCGGGACGGTTTTT. This gives the protein CASSTMSGTVF.

The chain employs TRBV6-5 and TRBJ2-2; TRBD2 matches 10 bases. Germline CDR1 reads MNHEY; CDR2 reads SVGAGI. This CDR3 comprises 15 residues. V trimming: 5 bases; J trimming: 6 bases; junction bases outside the gene matches: 6. CDR3 nucleotide sequence: TGTGCCAGCAGTCGGCTAGCGGGGGTGTCCGGGGAGCTGTTTTTT. It yields the protein CASSRLAGVSGELFF.

The rearrangement joins TRBV7-8 to TRBJ2-7; 13 nucleotides agree with TRBD2. The V segment lost 6 bases and the J segment 0 bases; nucleotides outside the gene matches: 8. The germline V gene has CDR1 SGHVS and CDR2 FQNEAQ. The CDR3 spans 17 residues. CDR3 sequence reads: CASSPTSGGVSSYEQYF. The CDR3 coding sequence is TGTGCCAGCAGTCCAACTAGCGGGGGGGTTAGCTCCTACGAGCAGTACTTC.

The rearrangement links TRBV28 to TRBJ1-4; 8 positions match TRBD1. This CDR3 comprises 14 residues. Germline V gene lookup returns CDR1 MDHEN and CDR2 SYDVKM. The J segment lost 10 bases and the V segment lost 3 bases, leaving 7 bases of the junction unmatched. The CDR3 DNA is TGTGCCAGCAGTTTGCGGGGACAGGCTGGAAAACTGTTTTTT. Amino acid sequence: CASSLRGQAGKLFF.

This clone was seen a single time. V usage is TRBV6-5 and J usage is TRBJ1-2, with TRBD1 identical over 7 bases. The CDR3 sequence is 15 residues long. Germline-derived CDR1 and CDR2 are MNHEY and SVGAGI. Unmatched junction bases numbered 2, after V lost 0 bases and J lost 1 base. The CDR3 DNA is TGTGCCAGCAGTTACTCCTACAGGGGTAACTATGGCTACACCTTC. Residues: CASSYSYRGNYGYTF.

The V call is TRBV5-1, the J call TRBJ2-7, with D possibly matching TRBD1 (5 bases). V dropped 0 bases and J dropped 3 bases, with 16 bases sitting between them. Germline-derived CDR1 and CDR2 are SGHRS and YFSETQ. CDR3 length equals 16 residues. The chain's CDR3 is CASSLEVSSGRYEQYF. The CDR3 DNA sequence: TGCGCCAGCAGCTTGGAAGTTTCGTCAGGGCGCTACGAGCAGTACTTC.

V and J are TRBV29-1 and TRBJ2-3; the D call may be TRBD1 or TRBD2 (5 bases each). Germline lookup yields CDR1 SQVTM and CDR2 ANQGSEA. This CDR3 has 13 amino acids. Between the trimmed V and J ends, which lost 4 bases and 5 bases, there was a span of 13 bases. CDR3 in DNA: TGCAGCGTTGCCGTAGCGCAGGGAGATACGCAGTATTTT. This sequence encodes CSVAVAQGDTQYF.

V is TRBV6-5 and J is TRBJ2-4, with a possible D match to TRBD1 (5 bases). Deletions cut 5 bases from V and 0 bases from J, with 11 bases between. The germline gives CDR1 MNHEY, CDR2 SVGAGI. The CDR3 consists of 15 residues. CDR3 sequence: CASSPFDRAKNIQYF. CDR3 nucleotides: TGTGCCAGCAGTCCTTTCGACAGAGCCAAAAACATTCAGTACTTC.

The chain is built from TRBV18 and TRBJ1-2, with D possibly TRBD1 on 6 matching bases. The germline gives CDR1 KGHSH, CDR2 LQKENI. The CDR3 covers 13 residues. V was trimmed by 5 bases and J by 4 bases, leaving 11 bases between them. CDR3 region: CASSGQSFYGYTF. CDR3 in DNA: TGTGCCAGCTCAGGACAGAGTTTCTATGGCTACACCTTC.

Concerning this clone: Within the sample, other DNA sequences also encode this same CDR3. V and J are TRBV30 and TRBJ1-4, with D unclear. CDR3 length: 11 residues. Germline CDR1 and CDR2: GTSNPN and SVGIG (reference sequence). Deletions cut 5 bases from V and 5 bases from J, with 6 bases between. The CDR3 reads CAWGMNEKLFF. CDR3 DNA sequence: TGTGCCTGGGGGATGAATGAAAAACTGTTTTTT.